This section outlines one T cell receptor (beta chain) sequence together with its context. Via MiXCR, TCRdb re-called the reads, giving one row per CDR3 protein. The table lists under 350,000 distinct CDR3 sequences, over 7.5% of them singletons. These data belong to a study of T cell repertoires in cytomegalovirus infection. What was sequenced was PBMCs. This TCR came from a human donor in good health (CMV status not recorded). Some clones in this sample may be carry-over from other donors' samples.

The CDR3 nucleotides read TGTGCCGCGTCGGACAGGGGTAGGCAGCCCCAGCATTTT. It yields the protein CAASDRGRQPQHF. The chain uses TRBV19 and TRBJ1-5; 9 bases fit TRBD1. Germline CDR1 LNHDA, CDR2 SQIVND (reference sequence). J gave up 7 bases and V 11 bases, and 9 bases lay outside the gene matches. The CDR3 covers 13 residues.